The rows below give T cell receptor beta chains drawn from one sample of a study of blood T cell repertoires in COVID-19. Libraries were prepared by immunoSEQ multiplex PCR; TCRdb keeps only in-frame clonotypes and omits some of them. The data show hundreds of thousands of clones, around 92% seen once. Sequencing input: PBMCs or T cells enriched from blood (not recorded which). The receptors stem from a woman aged 50 to 60 who had been exposed to COVID-19. Both conserved end residues are part of each CDR3. A D gene is named only where the DNA matches it firmly. Part of the rows lack a size; the others show once, few, many or a class for expanded clones.

CDR3: CASSLGPGETQYF
DNA: TGTGCCAGCAGCTTAGGACCCGGGGAGACCCAGTACTTC
J: TRBJ2-5
V: TRBV7-2
D: -
size: -

CDR3: CASYLTGDTTYEQYF
DNA: TGTGCCAGTTATCTGACCGGGGATACAACTTACGAGCAGTACTTC
J: TRBJ2-7
V: TRBV19
D: -
size: -

CDR3: CASSFSGQGYYGYTF
DNA: TGTGCCAGCAGCTTCTCCGGTCAGGGTTACTATGGCTACACCTTC
J: TRBJ1-2
V: TRBV7-9
D: -
size: -

CDR3: CASSPSFSGEPQHF
DNA: TGTGCCAGCTCACCTAGCTTTTCCGGGGAACCCCAGCATTTT
J: TRBJ1-5
V: TRBV18
D: -
size: -

CDR3: CASSLSGTGTYEQYF
DNA: TGTGCCAGCAGCTTGTCGGGGACAGGAACCTACGAGCAGTACTTC
J: TRBJ2-7
V: TRBV5-6
D: TRBD1
size: -

CDR3: CASSLGADYEQYF
DNA: TGTGCCAGCAGCTTGGGGGCGGACTACGAGCAGTACTTC
J: TRBJ2-7
V: TRBV7-2
D: -
size: -

CDR3: CASSSIQGVTQPQHF
DNA: TGTGCCAGCAGTTCCATTCAGGGGGTCACTCAGCCCCAGCATTTT
J: TRBJ1-5
V: TRBV28
D: TRBD1
size: -

CDR3: CASSLGQGDEKLFF
DNA: TGTGCCAGCAGCCTTGGACAGGGTGACGAAAAACTGTTTTTT
J: TRBJ1-4
V: TRBV4-2
D: TRBD1
size: -

CDR3: CASSRLAGSYNEQFF
DNA: TGTGCCAGCAGCCGACTAGCGGGGAGCTACAATGAGCAGTTCTTC
J: TRBJ2-1
V: TRBV7-9
D: TRBD2
size: -

CDR3: CASSPGRGQSSYNEQFF
DNA: TGTGCCAGCTCACCAGGCAGGGGGCAGAGCTCCTACAATGAGCAGTTCTTC
J: TRBJ2-1
V: TRBV18
D: TRBD1
size: -

CDR3: CASQTQRTGAEKLFF
DNA: TGTGCCAGCCAAACGCAACGGACAGGGGCGGAAAAACTGTTTTTT
J: TRBJ1-4
V: TRBV6-5
D: TRBD1
size: -

CDR3: CASSQGRGAGVMETQYF
DNA: TGTGCCAGCAGCCAAGGGCGCGGAGCGGGGGTTATGGAGACCCAGTACTTC
J: TRBJ2-5
V: TRBV3-1/TRBV3-2
D: TRBD2
size: -

CDR3: CASSFDRYSYNEQFF
DNA: TGTGCCAGCAGCTTTGACAGATACTCCTACAATGAGCAGTTCTTC
J: TRBJ2-1
V: TRBV28
D: -
size: -

CDR3: CASSSGLDSYNEQFF
DNA: TGTGCTAGCAGCTCCGGACTTGATTCCTACAATGAGCAGTTCTTC
J: TRBJ2-1
V: TRBV7-7
D: -
size: -

CDR3: CASSDRPSYNNQPQHF
DNA: TGCGCCAGCTCGGACAGACCGTCATACAACAATCAGCCCCAGCATTTT
J: TRBJ1-5
V: TRBV4-1
D: -
size: few

CDR3: CASRRQGAANEQFF
DNA: TGTGCCAGCAGACGACAGGGGGCTGCCAATGAGCAGTTCTTC
J: TRBJ2-1
V: TRBV2
D: TRBD1
size: -

CDR3: CASSREAPSTDTQYF
DNA: TGCGCCAGCAGCAGGGAGGCCCCTAGCACAGATACGCAGTATTTT
J: TRBJ2-3
V: TRBV5-1
D: -
size: -

CDR3: CASSDRVGVTEAFF
DNA: TGTGCCAGCAGTGATCGGGTCGGAGTAACTGAAGCTTTCTTT
J: TRBJ1-1
V: TRBV6-1
D: -
size: -

CDR3: CASSRTSGGASETQYF
DNA: TGCGCCAGCAGCCGGACTAGCGGGGGGGCATCAGAGACCCAGTACTTC
J: TRBJ2-5
V: TRBV4-1
D: TRBD2
size: -

CDR3: CASGLVRDSNANYGYTF
DNA: TGTGCTAGTGGTTTGGTACGAGACAGTAATGCTAACTATGGCTACACCTTC
J: TRBJ1-2
V: TRBV12-5
D: -
size: once

CDR3: CASRGGLSTDTQYF
DNA: TGTGCCAGCAGGGGGGGACTTAGCACAGATACGCAGTATTTT
J: TRBJ2-3
V: TRBV2
D: -
size: -

CDR3: CASSPPPGGEVTQYF
DNA: TGCGCCAGCAGCCCACCCCCCGGGGGAGAGGTGACCCAGTACTTC
J: TRBJ2-5
V: TRBV4-1
D: -
size: -

CDR3: CASSSRQVVYAGELFF
DNA: TGTGCCAGCAGCTCTCGACAGGTTGTCTACGCCGGGGAGCTGTTTTTT
J: TRBJ2-2
V: TRBV7-9
D: -
size: once

CDR3: CASSQDLGRGGYEQYF
DNA: TGTGCCAGCAGCCAAGATTTAGGGCGGGGAGGCTACGAGCAGTACTTC
J: TRBJ2-7
V: TRBV3-1/TRBV3-2
D: -
size: -

CDR3: CASSTGGSASGNTIYF
DNA: TGTGCCAGTAGTACAGGGGGCTCAGCATCGGGAAACACCATATATTTT
J: TRBJ1-3
V: TRBV19
D: TRBD1
size: -

CDR3: CASSWGRGEYSPLHF
DNA: TGTGCCAGCAGCTGGGGCAGGGGAGAATATTCACCCCTCCACTTT
J: TRBJ1-6
V: TRBV5-5
D: -
size: -

CDR3: CASRTVNTGELFF
DNA: TGTGCCAGCAGAACAGTGAACACCGGGGAGCTGTTTTTT
J: TRBJ2-2
V: TRBV4-2
D: -
size: -

CDR3: CASSLAASGPKETQYF
DNA: TGCGCCAGCAGCTTGGCAGCTAGCGGGCCAAAAGAGACCCAGTACTTC
J: TRBJ2-5
V: TRBV5-1
D: TRBD2
size: -

CDR3: CASSRNRDASDTGELFF
DNA: TGTGCCAGCTCACGAAACAGGGATGCTTCGGACACCGGGGAGCTGTTTTTT
J: TRBJ2-2
V: TRBV18
D: -
size: -

CDR3: CASRVGQGVWQPQHF
DNA: TGTGCCAGCAGGGTGGGACAGGGGGTTTGGCAGCCCCAGCATTTT
J: TRBJ1-5
V: TRBV6-5
D: TRBD1
size: -

CDR3: CASSQGEWQGNTEAFF
DNA: TGCGCCAGCAGCCAAGGTGAATGGCAGGGGAACACTGAAGCTTTCTTT
J: TRBJ1-1
V: TRBV4-1
D: -
size: -

CDR3: CASSLLLEDTQYF
DNA: TGTGCCAGCAGCCTGCTACTTGAAGATACGCAGTATTTT
J: TRBJ2-3
V: TRBV4-2
D: -
size: once

CDR3: CASSQDADRGNQPQHF
DNA: TGCGCCAGCAGCCAAGATGCGGACAGGGGCAATCAGCCCCAGCATTTT
J: TRBJ1-5
V: TRBV4-1
D: TRBD1
size: -